This TCR beta chain was sequenced for a study of cytomegalovirus exposure and HLA in healthy donors. Points on this clone: The antigen is unknown.

The PCR was carried out with 60 Vbeta primers and 13 Jbeta primers. Clones were read by immunoSEQ multiplex PCR, and TCRdb kept only the in-frame ones, dropping some. This table holds 200,000 to 250,000 clones. Findings of the study overall: Researchers reported in a later analysis that a missense DCLRE1C variant was tied to TCR beta V- and J-gene trimming. Rarity marked most TCR sequences, yet some public TCRs occurred in many donors. A list of approximately 160 TCR beta chains associated with cytomegalovirus was given. A later analysis reported that several of the most significant clusters appeared to be linked to common viral pathogens, among them Epstein-Barr virus.

V dropped 1 base and J dropped 2 bases, with 6 bases sitting between them. The CDR3 is made up of 15 amino acids. Germline assignment: CDR1 LNHDA and CDR2 SQIVND (reference sequence). The V gene is TRBV19, the J gene TRBJ2-6, with D possibly matching TRBD1 (6 bases). Sequencing was done on a sample of PBMCs. The source of this sequence is a woman younger than 45 in good health and CMV-seropositive. The CDR3 reads CASSIAGAGANVLTF. DNA of the CDR3: TGTGCCAGTAGTATAGCAGGGGCTGGGGCCAACGTCCTGACTTTC. The full variable domain, in which reference TRBV19 and TRBJ2-6 provide the parts outside the CDR3, is DGGITQSPKYLFRKEGQNVTLSCEQNLNHDAMYWYRQDPGQGLRLIYYSQIVNDFQKGDIAEGYSVSREKKESFPLTVTSAQKNPTAFYLCASSIAGAGANVLTFGAGSRLTVL.